This T cell receptor (beta chain) was obtained from a study of OX40 agonist ivuxolimab in advanced cancers. About the study: Patients were dosed with the agonistic anti-OX40 (CD134) antibody ivuxolimab. General study findings and limits: By week 6 at 0.1 to 3.0 mg/kg, blood CD4+ and CD8+ T cells had expanded clonally.

Germline CDR1 is SGHRS and CDR2 is YFSETQ. V was cut by 2 bases and J by 0 bases, with 6 bases left in between. The CDR3 totals 14 residues. Produced via immunoSEQ multiplex PCR; TCRdb's table is partial and in-frame only. The sample contains 150,000 to 170,000 clones, 90% to 95% of which appear only once. Note on this clone: Its cognate antigen is unknown.

The TCR originated in an adult with an advanced solid tumor such as melanoma, head and neck, liver or kidney cancer. The material sequenced was CD4+ or CD8+ T cells sorted from blood, taken in a trial of the OX40 agonist ivuxolimab. The chain has TRBV5-1 and TRBJ1-5; D unclear. In nucleotides, the CDR3 is TGCGCCAGCAGCTTAGGGAATAGCAATCAGCCCCAGCATTTT. Translating it yields CASSLGNSNQPQHF.